The T cell receptor beta chain under discussion was sequenced for a study of T-cell reconstitution after alpha-beta-depleted transplantation in children. Preparation of the TCRbeta library was carried out with unique molecular identifiers. TCRdb passed the PCR reads through MiXCR, listing each CDR3 protein once. This table holds roughly 160,000 distinct CDR3 sequences, 11% found once. Study observations and caveats: Expanded graft clones, several hundred of them, were reportedly the source of alpha-beta T cells about two months after transplant.

The CDR3 contains 18 residues. Germline V gene data show CDR1 as LGHDT and CDR2 as YNNKEL (reference sequence). Points on this clonotype: As yet, its antigen is unknown. A much larger clone sits a single nucleotide away, making a read error possible.

The sample was PBMCs, taken before TCRalphabeta/CD19-depleted stem cell transplant. The chain has TRBV3-1 and TRBJ2-7; 9 positions match TRBD1. The sequence was collected from a boy between 2 and 10 years old with acute myeloid leukemia, due to receive a stem cell transplant. CDR3 nucleotide sequence: TGTGCCTGCAGCCAACGGGACAGGGAAATCCTGACACACTACGAGCAGTACGTC. The encoded protein is CACSQRDREILTHYEQYV.